The 21 T cell receptor beta chains in this list originate from one sample, sequenced in a study of cytomegalovirus exposure and HLA in healthy donors. It was with 60 Vbeta and 13 Jbeta primers that the PCR ran. Measured with immunoSEQ multiplex PCR; TCRdb has only the in-frame clones, and not every one. The profile shows about 160,000 clones, approximately 74% of them singletons. The sequencing input was PBMCs. The receptors originated from a woman in her thirties in good health and CMV-seronegative.

V and J are TRBV4-2 and TRBJ1-4; TRBD1 might be the D (6 bases). CDR1 is LGHNA and CDR2 is YNFKEQ in the germline V gene. Trimming removed 2 bases at V and 5 bases at J, with 12 bases between. The CDR3 sequence is 15 residues long. The CDR3, as DNA: TGTGCCAGCAGCCAACCACAAGGACAGAATGAAAAACTGTTTTTT. It specifies CASSQPQGQNEKLFF.

The genes are TRBV19 and TRBJ1-4; TRBD1 aligns across 8 bases. The CDR3 length is 11 residues. V gave up 10 bases and J gave up 10 bases; unmatched junction bases: 5. CDR1 and CDR2 (germline): LNHDA, SQIVND (reference sequence). CDR3 in DNA: TGTGCCACTGGACAGGGAGGAAAACTGTTTTTT. Translating gives CATGQGGKLFF.

The rearrangement uses TRBV28 and TRBJ2-1; 7 bases fit TRBD2. This CDR3 contains 15 residues. V lost 3 bases, J lost 3 bases, and 5 bases stayed unmatched. The germline CDR1 and CDR2 sequences are MDHEN and SYDVKM. Here the CDR3 reads CASSFPSGDYNEQFF. For the CDR3, the DNA is TGTGCCAGCAGTTTTCCCAGCGGGGACTACAATGAGCAGTTCTTC.

The sample holds a few counts of this clone. The J gene is TRBJ1-1, the V gene TRBV4-1, with 7 bases matching TRBD1. Trimming took 1 base from V and 6 from J; bases not matched to a gene: 8. Per the germline V gene, CDR1 is MGHRA and CDR2 is YSYEKL. The CDR3 has 15 residues. The CDR3 region has the DNA TGCGCCAGCAGCCAAGTTGACAGGGCTTGGCCTGAAGCTTTCTTT. Translated, it gives CASSQVDRAWPEAFF.

The chain recombines TRBV4-3 with TRBJ1-6; a possible D gene is TRBD1 (5 bases). The germline V gene has CDR1 LGHNA and CDR2 YSLEER. This CDR3 region has 16 residues. With 4 bases removed from V and 9 bases from J, the gap between germline ends came to 19 bases. The CDR3 is CASSPAAGTTFSPLHF. The CDR3 nucleotides are TGCGCCAGCAGCCCCGCCGCGGGGACCACGTTTTCACCCCTCCACTTT.

This chain links TRBV7-2 with TRBJ2-7, with D tentatively TRBD1 (5 bases). V gave up 5 bases and J gave up 6 bases, with 17 bases separating them. CDR3 size: 14 residues. The germline V gene has CDR1 SGHTA and CDR2 FQGNSA. The chain's CDR3 is CASSPDSFSGEQYF. The CDR3 DNA reads as TGTGCCAGCAGCCCCGACAGTTTTTCGGGCGAGCAGTACTTC.

The rearrangement joins TRBV15 to TRBJ2-5, with D unclear. The CDR3 is made up of 12 amino acids. The germline gives CDR1 LNHNV, CDR2 YYDKDF (reference sequence). V was trimmed by 1 base and J by 5 bases, leaving 5 bases between them. The CDR3 nucleotides read TGTGCCACCAGCAGAGGTAGTGAGACCCAGTACTTC. Amino acid sequence: CATSRGSETQYF.

The rearrangement uses TRBV4-3 and TRBJ2-6; D not certain. V dropped 0 bases and J dropped 4 bases, with 4 bases sitting between them. Germline V gene lookup returns CDR1 LGHNA and CDR2 YSLEER. This CDR3 has 14 amino acids. CDR3 in DNA: TGCGCCAGCAGCCAAGAGTCAGGGGCCAACGTCCTGACTTTC. Translated: CASSQESGANVLTF.

The J gene is TRBJ1-6, the V gene TRBV7-6; 9 bases are a match to TRBD1. CDR1 is SGHVS and CDR2 is FNYEAQ in the germline V gene. Germline trimming cut 4 bases from V and 9 bases from J; bases unmatched to any gene: 4. CDR3 length: 14 amino acids. CDR3 residues: CASSSGQGVSPLHF. CDR3 nucleotides: TGTGCCAGCAGCTCGGGACAGGGTGTTTCACCCCTCCACTTT.

The chain employs TRBV28 and TRBJ2-3; no firm D call. Germline CDR1 reads MDHEN; CDR2 reads SYDVKM. V lost 2 bases, J lost 8 bases, and 8 bases lay in between. This CDR3 contains 12 residues. This CDR3 is CASSLVGGTQYF. CDR3 coding DNA: TGTGCCAGCAGTTTAGTAGGCGGTACGCAGTATTTT.

This clone was counted between two and nine times. The chain has TRBV5-6 and TRBJ2-1; TRBD1 might be the D (5 bases). From germline, CDR1 is SGHDT and CDR2 YYEEEE. Trimming took off 2 bases at V and 6 bases at J, with 6 bases between the two ends. There are 12 residues in the CDR3. This CDR3 is CASSLGVNEQFF. The DNA of the CDR3 is TGTGCCAGCAGCTTAGGGGTCAATGAGCAGTTCTTC.

The J gene is TRBJ2-3, the V gene TRBV28; a weak D match, TRBD2 (6 bases). CDR3 length: 16 amino acids. Germline-derived CDR1 and CDR2 are MDHEN and SYDVKM. With 6 bases removed from V and 2 bases from J, the gap between germline ends came to 18 bases. DNA for the CDR3: TGTGCCAGCAGCTTGGGGGGAGTAGCCCCCACAGATACGCAGTATTTT. Amino acids: CASSLGGVAPTDTQYF.

This chain links TRBV10-1 with TRBJ2-7; D possibly corresponds to TRBD2 (6 bases). Trimming removed 7 bases from V and 5 bases from J, with 18 bases in between. Germline V gene data show CDR1 as WNHNN and CDR2 as SYGVQD (reference sequence). This CDR3 is 14 amino acids long. The CDR3 here is CASTYEPCGDEQYF. The CDR3 DNA sequence: TGCGCCAGCACCTACGAGCCTTGCGGGGACGAGCAGTACTTC.

The gene calls are TRBV7-3 and TRBJ2-7; TRBD2 matches at 9 bases. The CDR3 runs 14 residues. Germline loops: CDR1 SGHTA, CDR2 FQGTGA. Unmatched junction bases numbered 5, after V lost 3 bases and J lost 5 bases. CDR3 residues: CASSFVAGANEQYF. Written as DNA, the CDR3 is TGTGCCAGCAGCTTCGTAGCGGGAGCAAACGAGCAGTACTTC.

This CDR3 reads CASSPAAGGETQYF. The CDR3 DNA is TGCGCCAGCAGCCCCGCGGCAGGGGGAGAGACCCAGTACTTC. The chain carries TRBV4-3 and TRBJ2-5; 7 bases are shared with TRBD1. The CDR3 runs to 14 residues. Germline CDR1 LGHNA, CDR2 YSLEER. Trimming took 4 bases from V and 4 from J; bases not matched to a gene: 6.

CDR3 loop: CASRTRGGGATQYF. The CDR3 coding sequence is TGTGCCAGCAGGACTAGGGGTGGCGGAGCTACGCAGTATTTT. This chain connects TRBV2 to TRBJ2-3; TRBD2 might be the D (6 bases). Germline assignment: CDR1 SNHLY and CDR2 FYNNEI. Trimming took off 6 bases at V and 8 bases at J, with 18 bases between the two ends. The CDR3 sequence is 14 residues long.

The rearrangement joins TRBV15 to TRBJ2-5; TRBD1 aligns across 8 bases. The J call may be mistaken, given a closer DNA end match to TRBJ2-7. The CDR3 spans 14 residues. The germline V gene encodes CDR1 LNHNV and CDR2 YYDKDF (reference sequence). The CDR3 DNA reads TGTGCCACCAGCAGAGAACAGGGGGTCGGCGAGCAGTACTTC. It translates to CATSREQGVGEQYF.

In this sample, this clone turned up once. The rearrangement uses TRBV6-5 and TRBJ2-5, with 8 bases identical to TRBD2. Germline CDR1 MNHEY, CDR2 SVGAGI. V lost 4 bases to trimming and J lost 5 bases; unmatched junction nucleotides: 6. The CDR3 length is 14 residues. This chain's CDR3 is CASSSPAGDETQYF. In DNA, the CDR3 is TGTGCCAGCAGTTCCCCAGCGGGGGATGAGACCCAGTACTTC.

This clone appeared a few times. The chain couples TRBV11-2 to TRBJ2-7; the D gene is possibly TRBD2 (5 bases). This CDR3 region has 14 residues. The V gene's germline CDR1 is SGHAT and CDR2 FQNNGV. The V end was cut by 5 bases, the J end by 0 bases, with 11 bases between. CDR3 sequence: CASSQGLISYEQYF. In DNA, the CDR3 is TGTGCCAGCAGCCAAGGACTCATCTCCTACGAGCAGTACTTC.

This chain links TRBV28 with TRBJ2-7; tentatively, D is TRBD2 (6 bases). The CDR3 is made up of 13 amino acids. V was clipped by 6 bases and J by 2 bases, with 11 bases between them. Germline V CDR1 and CDR2: MDHEN, SYDVKM. This chain's CDR3 is CASRAGTAYEQYF. CDR3 coding DNA: TGTGCCAGCAGGGCGGGAACGGCCTACGAGCAGTACTTC.

The chain has TRBV6-6 and TRBJ2-1; D perhaps matches TRBD2 (5 bases). Trimming stripped 5 bases from V and 2 bases from J, with 7 bases between. CDR1 is MNHNY and CDR2 is SVGAGI in the germline V gene (reference sequence). The CDR3 spans 13 residues. The CDR3 nucleotides read TGTGCCAGCAGTAGCGGACCCTACAATGAGCAGTTCTTC. Translated: CASSSGPYNEQFF.